The 25 T cell receptor beta chains below were found in one sample sequenced in a study of T cells after yellow fever vaccination. TCRdb recomputed calls from the 5' RACE reads with MiXCR, one row per CDR3 protein. The sample gives about 69,000 distinct CDR3 sequences, roughly 6% of which show up once; under 2.5% is in the top ten. This specimen was CD4+ T cells sorted from PBMCs, taken around 14 days after the first yellow fever vaccination. The origin of the receptors is a young man who received the YFV17D yellow fever vaccine.

This clonotype occurred many times. The chain's CDR3 is CASSFGGANEQFF. The CDR3 DNA sequence: TGTGCCAGCAGTTTCGGGGGGGCGAATGAGCAGTTCTTC. The gene calls are TRBV12-3 or TRBV12-4 and TRBJ2-1; 8 bases fit TRBD2. This CDR3 spans 13 amino acids. The V and J ends lost 3 bases and 7 bases, in that order; junction bases with no gene match: 2.

This clonotype appeared many times. The chain carries TRBV7-2 and TRBJ1-3, with D uncertain. The germline gives CDR1 SGHTA, CDR2 FQGNSA. Trimming shortened V by 3 bases and J by 0 bases, and 9 bases separated the two germline ends. CDR3 length equals 15 residues. The CDR3 bases are TGTGCCAGCAGCTTTGGGCTGAACTCTGGAAACACCATATATTTT. This translates into CASSFGLNSGNTIYF.

This clonotype was counted ten times or more. The J gene is TRBJ2-5, the V gene TRBV5-1, with TRBD2 as a possible D gene (5 bases). This CDR3 is built from 14 residues. V was shortened by 4 bases and J by 3 bases, with 13 bases between the two germline ends. Germline CDR1 and CDR2: SGHRS and YFSETQ. DNA for the CDR3: TGCGCCAGCAGCCCGGACTCCACAAAAGAGACCCAGTACTTC. Its protein is CASSPDSTKETQYF.

This clonotype appeared many times. The rearrangement links TRBV10-3 to TRBJ1-1, with 9 bases lining up with TRBD1. Looked up from germline, CDR1 is ENHRY and CDR2 is SYGVKD. The junction had 5 bases not matched to a gene; V was cut back by 10 bases and J by 2 bases. The CDR3 is made up of 13 amino acids. CDR3 residues: CATLDRGNTEAFF. As DNA, the CDR3 is TGTGCCACACTGGACAGGGGAAACACTGAAGCTTTCTTT.

This clonotype was counted ten times or more. The chain couples TRBV4-1 to TRBJ2-1; no reliable D call. V was pared by 0 bases and J by 13 bases, with 10 bases between. Germline CDR1 is MGHRA and CDR2 is YSYEKL. The CDR3 loop spans 12 amino acids. The CDR3 protein is CASSQDLPVQFF. DNA of the CDR3: TGCGCCAGCAGCCAAGATCTGCCTGTACAGTTCTTC.

This clonotype was observed at least ten times. This chain connects TRBV4-3 to TRBJ1-6; D uncertain. V gave up 1 base and J gave up 5 bases, with 3 bases separating them. This CDR3 region has 13 residues. Germline loops: CDR1 LGHNA, CDR2 YSLEER. CDR3 in amino acids: CASSQVNNSPLHF. CDR3 DNA sequence: TGCGCCAGCAGCCAAGTAAATAATTCACCCCTCCACTTT.

This clonotype was observed at least ten times. V gene TRBV5-4 combines with J gene TRBJ2-3; TRBD1 is a possible D gene (7 bases). Germline values: CDR1 SGHNT, CDR2 YYREEE (reference sequence). The CDR3 runs to 14 residues. V dropped 3 bases and J dropped 4 bases, with 12 bases sitting between them. The CDR3 DNA follows: TGTGCCAGCAGCTGGCCAGGGGGGTCAGATACGCAGTATTTT. Encoded protein: CASSWPGGSDTQYF.

This clonotype showed up many times. V is TRBV5-1 and J is TRBJ1-5; D uncertain. V gave up 4 bases and J gave up 1 base, with 12 bases separating them. Germline V gives CDR1 SGHRS, CDR2 YFSETQ. The CDR3 runs 15 residues. The CDR3 DNA reads TGCGCCAGCAGCCCGGGCGGGGAGAGCAATCAGCCCCAGCATTTT. The encoded protein is CASSPGGESNQPQHF.

This clonotype appeared many times. The genes are TRBV12-3 or TRBV12-4 and TRBJ2-1; TRBD1 aligns across 7 bases. The CDR3 runs 13 residues. V trimming: 6 bases; J trimming: 8 bases; junction bases outside the gene matches: 7. CDR3 DNA: TGTGCCAGCAGACTGACAGGGATTGATGAGCAGTTCTTC. Translation gives CASRLTGIDEQFF.

The table lists this clonotype with many counts. In DNA form, the CDR3 reads TGTGCCAGCAGCTTTGGACAGGGGCGCGAGCAGTACGTC. Amino acid sequence: CASSFGQGREQYV. This chain uses TRBV7-2 with TRBJ2-7, with 9 positions matching TRBD1. The CDR3 loop spans 13 amino acids. From germline, CDR1 is SGHTA and CDR2 FQGNSA. Trimming took 3 bases from V and 6 from J; bases not matched to a gene: 3.

This clonotype was observed many times. The V gene is TRBV12-3 or TRBV12-4, the J gene TRBJ1-1; D is undetermined. V lost 0 bases, J lost 1 base, and 6 bases lay in between. CDR3 length equals 14 residues. This chain's CDR3 is CASSLAHGNTEAFF. The CDR3 coding sequence is TGTGCCAGCAGTTTAGCGCACGGGAACACTGAAGCTTTCTTT.

This clonotype was found many times. The V gene is TRBV20-1, the J gene TRBJ2-6; D is ambiguous. V was trimmed by 3 bases and J by 4 bases, leaving 10 bases between them. The CDR3 extends over 14 amino acids. CDR1 DFQATT and CDR2 SNEGSKA come from the germline V gene (reference sequence). The CDR3 protein is CSARIVTGANVLTF. The CDR3 region has the DNA TGCAGTGCTAGGATTGTCACAGGGGCCAACGTCCTGACTTTC.

This clonotype was seen at least ten times. CDR3 sequence: CASSQSGASSGANVLTF. The DNA of the CDR3 is TGTGCCAGCAGCCAAAGCGGGGCAAGCTCTGGGGCCAACGTCCTGACTTTC. The rearrangement links TRBV11-1 to TRBJ2-6; 7 positions match TRBD2. CDR1 is SGHAT, CDR2 FQDESV, per germline (reference sequence). Trimming cost V 5 bases and J 0 bases; bases outside gene matches: 7. CDR3 length equals 17 residues.

This clonotype occurred many times. The chain joins TRBV5-1 to TRBJ1-1; 10 nucleotides agree with TRBD1. J lost 8 bases, V lost 0 bases, and 4 bases had no gene match. Germline-derived CDR1 and CDR2 are SGHRS and YFSETQ. The CDR3 spans 14 residues. The CDR3 DNA reads TGCGCCAGCAGCTTGGGGACAGGGGGATTCGAAGCTTTCTTT. Its translation is CASSLGTGGFEAFF. Combining the CDR3 with reference TRBV5-1 and TRBJ1-1 gives the whole variable domain KAGVTQTPRYLIKTRGQQVTLSCSPISGHRSVSWYQQTPGQGLQFLFEYFSETQRNKGNFPGRFSGRQFSNSRSEMNVSTLELGDSALYLCASSLGTGGFEAFFGQGTRLTVV.

There are many counts of this clonotype. The chain uses TRBV20-1 and TRBJ1-1, with 10 bases that match TRBD1. This CDR3 comprises 13 residues. J gave up 10 bases and V 6 bases, and 11 bases lay outside the gene matches. The germline V gene encodes CDR1 DFQATT and CDR2 SNEGSKA (reference sequence). This chain's CDR3 is CSALDRGQFRAFF. The CDR3 region has the DNA TGCAGTGCCCTTGACAGGGGGCAATTCCGAGCTTTCTTT.

This clonotype was observed at least ten times. The chain carries TRBV7-2 and TRBJ2-7; possibly TRBD2 for D (6 bases). Germline lookup yields CDR1 SGHTA and CDR2 FQGNSA. Between the trimmed V and J ends, which lost 2 bases and 1 base, there was a span of 6 bases. The CDR3 length is 13 residues. CDR3 region: CASSLSGSYEQYV. CDR3 DNA: TGTGCCAGCAGCTTAAGCGGGTCCTACGAGCAGTACGTC.

At least ten counts were recorded for this clonotype. The chain employs TRBV28 and TRBJ2-3; D gene uncertain. CDR3 length: 14 residues. CDR1 MDHEN and CDR2 SYDVKM come from the germline V gene. V dropped 2 bases and J dropped 4 bases, with 10 bases sitting between them. The CDR3 DNA sequence: TGTGCCAGCAGTTTAGTTGACCGGGCAGATACGCAGTATTTT. It specifies CASSLVDRADTQYF.

Concerning this clonotype itself: One base away lies a much larger clone, so this may be a sequencing read error. V usage is TRBV7-8 and J usage is TRBJ2-7; D ambiguous. Germline V lookup: CDR1 SGHVS, CDR2 FQNEAQ. Trimming took off 1 base at V and 4 bases at J, with 8 bases between the two ends. The CDR3 extends over 13 amino acids. CDR3 DNA sequence: TGTGCCAGCAGCTTAGTGGCCGATTACGAGCAGTACTTC. It specifies CASSLVADYEQYF.

This clonotype appeared many times. The genes are TRBV4-1 and TRBJ1-1; D is undetermined. In germline, CDR1 is MGHRA, CDR2 YSYEKL. The V end was cut by 4 bases, the J end by 1 base, with 13 bases between. The CDR3 runs to 15 residues. The CDR3 loop is CASSRFRTENTEAFF. As DNA, the CDR3 is TGCGCCAGCAGCCGATTCCGGACCGAGAACACTGAAGCTTTCTTT.

The table lists this clonotype with many counts. V and J are TRBV20-1 and TRBJ2-5, with TRBD2 matching over 8 bases. With 6 bases clipped from V and 5 bases from J, the junction kept 11 bases outside the gene matches. The CDR3 contains 14 residues. Germline lookup yields CDR1 DFQATT and CDR2 SNEGSKA (reference sequence). The CDR3 sequence: CSAGGGPFWETQYF. Written as DNA, the CDR3 is TGCAGTGCCGGCGGGGGGCCCTTTTGGGAGACCCAGTACTTC.

The table lists this clonotype with many counts. This chain uses TRBV18 with TRBJ1-1; TRBD1 might be the D (5 bases). This CDR3 is 17 amino acids long. The germline V and J ends were trimmed by 0 bases and 0 bases, with 14 bases remaining between them. CDR1 and CDR2 (germline): KGHSH, LQKENI. The CDR3 here is CASSPPGSQGMNTEAFF. CDR3 in DNA: TGTGCCAGCTCACCACCGGGCTCGCAGGGCATGAACACTGAAGCTTTCTTT.

This clonotype was recorded at least ten times. The chain carries TRBV7-8 and TRBJ2-5; 8 bases are shared with TRBD2. Per germline, CDR1 SGHVS and CDR2 FQNEAQ. This CDR3 comprises 14 residues. Trimming took 5 bases from V and 4 from J; bases not matched to a gene: 6. CDR3 sequence: CASSPGGYGETQYF. In DNA form, the CDR3 reads TGTGCCAGCAGCCCGGGGGGGTACGGAGAGACCCAGTACTTC.

This clonotype was detected ten times or more. The rearrangement uses TRBV7-2 and TRBJ2-7; tentatively, D is TRBD2 (6 bases). V was shortened by 2 bases and J by 7 bases, with 9 bases between the two germline ends. This CDR3 comprises 12 residues. From germline, CDR1 is SGHTA and CDR2 FQGNSA. CDR3 protein: CASSLYGGEQYF. For the CDR3, the DNA is TGTGCCAGCAGCTTATACGGGGGAGAGCAGTACTTC. The whole variable domain, filled in from reference TRBV7-2 and TRBJ2-7, reads GAGVSQSPSNKVTEKGKDVELRCDPISGHTALYWYRQSLGQGLEFLIYFQGNSAPDKSGLPSDRFSAERTGGSVSTLTIQRTQQEDSAVYLCASSLYGGEQYFGPGTRLTVT.

This clonotype was detected ten times or more. This chain links TRBV10-3 with TRBJ2-7, with D tentatively TRBD1 (6 bases). The germline CDR1 and CDR2 sequences are ENHRY and SYGVKD. CDR3 length: 13 residues. Trimming removed 7 bases from V and 2 bases from J, with 12 bases in between. The CDR3 DNA reads TGTGCCATCACTCCGGGACACACCTACGAGCAGTACTTC. Protein product: CAITPGHTYEQYF.

Turning to this clonotype: One base away lies a much larger clone, so this may be a sequencing read error. V and J are TRBV20-1 and TRBJ2-3; 16 positions agree with TRBD2. The CDR3 covers 16 residues. The germline V gene has CDR1 DFQATT and CDR2 SNEGSKA (reference sequence). The CDR3 here is CCAGTSGGAGTDTQYF. In DNA, the CDR3 is TGCTGTGCTGGGACTAGCGGGGGGGCGGGGACAGATACGCAGTATTTT.